The 27 T cell receptor beta chains listed next were all sequenced from one sample in a study of tumor and adjacent non-tumor tissue in lung cancer. TCRbeta libraries were built with three rounds of nested PCR, modified from ARM-PCR. TCRdb passed the multiplex PCR reads through MiXCR, listing each CDR3 protein once. The table has about 120,000 distinct CDR3 sequences, around 82% seen once; the top ten hold 22%. RNA was extracted from bulk tissue without any cell sorting. Sequenced sample: lung tumor tissue. Receptor source: a man in his 70s with non-small cell lung cancer.

The chain is built from TRBV7-9 and TRBJ2-1; a weak D match, TRBD2 (5 bases). The CDR3 runs 13 residues. The ends were cut back, 10 bases at V and 3 bases at J, with 13 bases in the middle. Germline CDR1 and CDR2: SEHNR and FQNEAQ (reference sequence). CDR3 bases: TGTGCCATCCACCGGGATTACTACAATGAGCAGTTCTTC. It specifies CAIHRDYYNEQFF.

With respect to this clonotype: At one boundary the junction diverges from the germline segment, which might be a read error. The chain employs TRBV29-1 and TRBJ2-1; TRBD1 is a possible D gene (6 bases). The germline CDR1 and CDR2 sequences are SQVTM and ANQGSEA. The CDR3 extends over 12 amino acids. The CDR3 here is CGPVQGNHEQCF. CDR3 bases: TGCGGCCCGGTACAGGGTAATCATGAGCAGTGTTTC.

This clonotype ranks as medium-sized. This rearrangement joins TRBV11-2 to TRBJ1-6; TRBD1 is a possible D gene (6 bases). CDR1 and CDR2 (germline): SGHAT, FQNNGV. V was clipped by 6 bases and J by 4 bases, with 10 bases between them. CDR3 length: 14 residues. The CDR3 reads CASSPGQYNSPLHF. CDR3 bases: TGTGCCAGCAGTCCCGGACAGTATAATTCACCCCTCCACTTT.

Comments on this clonotype: A much larger clone lies a single base off, so this may be a read error. The CDR3 protein is CRARVRQETQYF. CDR3 nucleotides: TGCAGAGCTAGAGTAAGGCAAGAGACCCAGTACTTC. V and J are TRBV20-1 and TRBJ2-5; D unclear. The CDR3 is made up of 12 amino acids. Looked up from germline, CDR1 is DFQATT and CDR2 is SNEGSKA (reference sequence).

As regards this clonotype: One end of the junction varies from germline; a read error may be responsible. The chain has TRBV20-1 and TRBJ2-3; weak D call: TRBD2 (5 bases). The CDR3 is 14 amino acids. The germline CDR1 and CDR2 sequences are DFQATT and SNEGSKA (reference sequence). As DNA, the CDR3 is TGTATTGCTAGCCCCCAGCTCATCACAGATACGCAGTATTTT. Translated: CIASPQLITDTQYF.

V usage is TRBV11-2 and J usage is TRBJ2-2, with 10 bases matching TRBD2. The length of the CDR3 is 15 residues. With V trimmed by 5 bases and J by 13 bases, 13 bases remained unmatched. Looked up from germline, CDR1 is SGHAT and CDR2 is FQNNGV. This chain's CDR3 is CASSPQAGGTGWLFF. Here the CDR3 DNA reads TGTGCCAGCAGCCCCCAAGCGGGGGGGACCGGGTGGCTGTTTTTT. The variable domain in full, completed from reference TRBV11-2 and TRBJ2-2, reads EAGVAQSPRYKIIEKRQSVAFWCNPISGHATLYWYQQILGQGPKLLIQFQNNGVVDDSQLPKDRFSAERLKGVDSTLKIQPAKLEDSAVYLCASSPQAGGTGWLFFGEGSRLTVL.

Concerning this clonotype itself: No conserved phenylalanine or tryptophan ends this CDR3, so it is likely a read error. The V call is TRBV12-3 or TRBV12-4, the J call TRBJ1-5; D possibly corresponds to TRBD1 (5 bases). CDR3 size: 14 residues. Trimming stripped 5 bases from V and 4 bases from J, with 12 bases between. The CDR3 loop reads CASSGRRENQPQHY. Here the CDR3 DNA reads TGTGCCAGCAGTGGACGCAGGGAAAATCAGCCCCAGCATTAT.

In the case of this clonotype: The missing conserved phenylalanine or tryptophan at the end of this CDR3 makes a read error likely. The V and J genes are TRBV10-2 and TRBJ1-1; D not resolved. The CDR3 totals 12 residues. Trimming pared 4 bases from V and 3 bases from J, leaving 6 bases between. Germline lookup yields CDR1 WSHSY and CDR2 SAAADI. CDR3 bases: TGCGCCAGCAGTGTAGAGCACACTGAAGCTTTCTCT. Its translation: CASSVEHTEAFS.

A note on this clonotype: Relative to the germline gene, one junction end is altered; a read error may explain this. The chain carries TRBV6-2 or TRBV6-3 and TRBJ1-1; tentative D call: TRBD1 (6 bases). From germline, CDR1 is MNHEY and CDR2 SVGEGT. This CDR3 region has 15 residues. The DNA for the CDR3 is TGTGCCGGCAGTAACCCGGGACATCGAAGGGCGGGAGCCTTCTTT. It encodes CAGSNPGHRRAGAFF.

Note on this clonotype: An end of the junction does not agree with germline; a read error may underlie this. This rearrangement joins TRBV12-3 or TRBV12-4 to TRBJ2-1; a possible D gene is TRBD2 (5 bases). This CDR3 spans 14 amino acids. This chain's CDR3 is CANSLTRGLNEQFF. In DNA form, the CDR3 reads TGTGCCAACAGTTTAACTAGAGGGCTGAATGAGCAGTTCTTC.

As concerns this clonotype: A read error may account for a junction end that differs from germline. The chain uses TRBV10-2 and TRBJ2-1; D not resolved. The germline CDR1 and CDR2 sequences are WSHSY and SAAADI. The CDR3 sequence is 15 residues long. Here the CDR3 DNA reads TGCGACAGCAGGTCCCCGAGACCCTCTTCACATGAGCAGTTCTTC. Translated, it gives CDSRSPRPSSHEQFF.

For this clonotype: One junction end disagrees with the germline gene, perhaps due to a read error. The CDR3 DNA reads as TGTGCCAGGAGCCAAGAATCTACCCGGACAGGGGGCTTGTACGAGCAGTACTTC. It translates to CARSQESTRTGGLYEQYF. This rearrangement joins TRBV4-2 to TRBJ2-7, with 11 bases identical to TRBD1. The CDR3 extends over 18 amino acids. In germline, CDR1 is LGHNA, CDR2 YNFKEQ.

This chain uses TRBV11-3 with TRBJ2-5; D is undetermined. The CDR3 length is 15 residues. The germline gives CDR1 SGHNT, CDR2 YENEEA. Written as DNA, the CDR3 is TGTACCAACATCTTAGGGATTAGTCTGGACGAGACCCAGTACTTC. Translated: CTNILGISLDETQYF.

By share, this clonotype counts as medium-sized. This chain connects TRBV6-1 to TRBJ2-3, with a tentative D call TRBD2 (5 bases). CDR1 is MNHNS and CDR2 is SASEGT in the germline V gene. V lost 1 base to trimming and J lost 4 bases, with 15 bases between them. CDR3 length: 16 residues. In nucleotides, the CDR3 is TGTGCCAGCAGTGAAGATGGCACCGGAGGAGCAGATACGCAGTATTTT. It translates to CASSEDGTGGADTQYF.

In the case of this clonotype: This likely comes from a read error, as the CDR3 has no conserved phenylalanine or tryptophan at its end. The chain is built from TRBV10-2 and TRBJ1-5, with 8 bases aligning to TRBD1. This CDR3 has 16 residues. Germline V CDR1 and CDR2: WSHSY, SAAADI. V was pared by 9 bases and J by 4 bases, with 14 bases of the junction left unmatched. CDR3 region: CARKTDRGDSNQPQHI. The CDR3, as DNA: TGCGCCAGGAAAACCGACAGGGGTGATAGTAATCAGCCCCAGCATATT.

The rearrangement uses TRBV13 and TRBJ2-7; D may be TRBD2 (6 bases). The last part of the DNA fits TRBJ2-1 better; the J call may be wrong. CDR1 is PRHDT and CDR2 is FYEKMQ in the germline V gene (reference sequence). CDR3 size: 13 residues. The chain's CDR3 is CASCSTTGDEQFF. The CDR3 nucleotides are TGTGCCAGCTGCTCAACCACGGGGGACGAACAGTTCTTC.

This chain joins TRBV12-3 or TRBV12-4 and TRBJ2-5; TRBD1 is a possible D gene (6 bases). V was trimmed by 3 bases and J by 14 bases, leaving 22 bases between them. The CDR3 sequence is 14 residues long. As DNA, the CDR3 is TGTGCCAGCAGTTTTAGAGACAGACAGGAGACCCTATACTTC. This sequence encodes CASSFRDRQETLYF.

For this clonotype: Its ends do not fully match the called genes, so a read error is possible. The rearrangement uses TRBV30 and TRBJ2-7; TRBD1 might be the D (5 bases). The CDR3 is 12 residues long. Germline values: CDR1 GTSNPN, CDR2 SVGIG (reference sequence). Written as DNA, the CDR3 is TGTGCCGGAAAGACAGTTTCCTACGATCAGTACTTC. This sequence encodes CAGKTVSYDQYF.

V and J are TRBV12-3 or TRBV12-4 and TRBJ2-5, with 9 bases identical to TRBD2. This CDR3 comprises 15 residues. Trimming cost V 6 bases and J 8 bases; bases outside gene matches: 13. The DNA of the CDR3 is TGTGCCAGCAGCGGGATAGCGGGAGTGGTGGGAACCCAGTACTTC. This codes for CASSGIAGVVGTQYF.

The chain is built from TRBV12-3 or TRBV12-4 and TRBJ1-3; 9 bases agree with TRBD1. Trimming cost V 6 bases and J 9 bases; bases outside gene matches: 21. The CDR3 runs to 18 residues. CDR3: CASRRPGTGIGSRITIYF. The CDR3 DNA reads as TGTGCCAGCAGACGTCCCGGGACAGGGATCGGCTCTAGAATCACCATATATTTT.

The V call is TRBV6-5, the J call TRBJ2-7; a possible D gene is TRBD1 (5 bases). Trimming removed 4 bases at V and 5 bases at J, with 18 bases between. This CDR3 spans 15 amino acids. Germline assignment: CDR1 MNHEY and CDR2 SVGAGI. The CDR3 DNA reads as TGTGCCAGCAGTTCCCTCCCTCAGGGTATCAACGAGCAGTACTTC. Its translation: CASSSLPQGINEQYF.

For this clonotype: One end of the junction does not line up with germline, which may come from a read error. CDR3 region: CARKGTVNRPKHF. The CDR3 coding sequence is TGTGCCCGCAAAGGGACAGTTAATCGGCCCAAGCATTTT. The chain has TRBV12-3 or TRBV12-4 and TRBJ1-5; 7 bases align to TRBD1. The CDR3 has 13 residues.

This rearrangement joins TRBV6-5 to TRBJ2-7, with D possibly matching TRBD2 (6 bases). From germline, CDR1 is MNHEY and CDR2 SVGAGI. The CDR3 runs 15 residues. This chain's CDR3 is CGLGRKLAGSYEQYF. As DNA, the CDR3 is TGTGGCCTCGGAAGGAAACTAGCAGGTTCTTACGAGCAGTACTTC.

This clonotype was seen just once. The junction differs from germline at one of its ends, possibly a read error. The V and J genes are TRBV12-5 and TRBJ2-2, with D tentatively TRBD2 (6 bases). This CDR3 spans 16 amino acids. Germline assignment: CDR1 LGHNT and CDR2 FRNRAP. DNA of the CDR3: TGTGGTAGTGGCCCACGGGACTCCCGTCCCGCCGGGAAGCTGTTTTTT. Protein product: CGSGPRDSRPAGKLFF.

Remarks on this clonotype: At one of its ends the junction is not consistent with the germline gene, which may arise from a read error. This chain links TRBV6-2 or TRBV6-3 with TRBJ2-2; unclear D gene. This CDR3 contains 16 residues. Germline V lookup: CDR1 MNHEY, CDR2 SVGEGT. CDR3: CAISSSDGQDTEELFF. The CDR3 nucleotides are TGTGCCATCAGTTCCTCAGACGGCCAAGACACCGAGGAGCTGTTTTTT.

Comments on this clonotype: A much larger clone differs from this one at a single base, so this may be a read error. This chain uses TRBV5-1 with TRBJ2-2; TRBD2 might be the D (6 bases). CDR1 and CDR2 (germline): SGHRS, YFSETQ. CDR3 length: 13 residues. Written as DNA, the CDR3 is TGCGCCAGCAGCTTGTCGCTGGGCGGGGAGCTGTTGTTT. This sequence encodes CASSLSLGGELLF.

This clonotype was counted only a few times. V and J are TRBV2 and TRBJ2-3; TRBD2 aligns across 7 bases. Losses at the gene ends were 7 bases for V and 4 bases for J; bases not matched to a gene: 5. The CDR3 has 13 residues. CDR1 SNHLY and CDR2 FYNNEI come from the germline V gene. CDR3 amino acids: CASMRESADTQYF. The CDR3 DNA follows: TGTGCCAGCATGCGGGAGTCCGCAGATACGCAGTATTTT.